Shown below are 12 T cell receptor beta chains from a single sample sequenced in a study of OX40 agonist ivuxolimab in advanced cancers. Clones were sequenced by immunoSEQ multiplex PCR, and TCRdb holds only the in-frame ones, with some missing. The sample carries tens of thousands of clones, about 82% recorded once. The material was CD4+ or CD8+ T cells sorted from blood, obtained in a trial of the OX40 agonist ivuxolimab. These receptors were taken from an adult with an advanced solid tumor such as melanoma, head and neck, liver or kidney cancer.

V usage is TRBV4-1 and J usage is TRBJ2-3; 8 nucleotides agree with TRBD1. The CDR3 covers 14 residues. With 7 bases clipped from V and 0 bases from J, the junction kept 3 bases outside the gene matches. CDR1 is MGHRA, CDR2 YSYEKL, per germline. CDR3: CASKQGVSTDTQYF. The CDR3 nucleotides read TGCGCCAGCAAACAGGGGGTTAGCACAGATACGCAGTATTTT.

This sequence joins TRBV29-1 and TRBJ2-7, with TRBD2 matching 13 bases. Germline CDR1 is SQVTM and CDR2 is ANQGSEA. Unmatched junction bases numbered 1, after V lost 6 bases and J lost 2 bases. This CDR3 comprises 13 residues. CDR3 loop: CSVGLAGAYEQYF. The CDR3 region has the DNA TGCAGCGTCGGACTAGCGGGAGCCTACGAGCAGTACTTC.

This chain joins TRBV5-1 and TRBJ2-1, with unresolved D. Germline assignment: CDR1 SGHRS and CDR2 YFSETQ. The length of the CDR3 is 11 residues. V was pared by 4 bases and J by 8 bases, with 7 bases between. This chain's CDR3 is CASSRADEQFF. CDR3 bases: TGCGCCAGCAGCCGGGCGGATGAGCAGTTCTTC.

V is TRBV28 and J is TRBJ1-2; 12 positions match TRBD1. The CDR3 has 16 amino acids. Looked up from germline, CDR1 is MDHEN and CDR2 is SYDVKM. Germline trimming cut 6 bases from V and 2 bases from J; bases unmatched to any gene: 7. CDR3 nucleotide sequence: TGTGCCAGCAGCCGAGTTGGGACAGGGGGCAACTATGGCTACACCTTC. Protein: CASSRVGTGGNYGYTF.

The gene calls are TRBV13 and TRBJ2-2; TRBD2 matches 8 bases. The ends lost 3 bases at V and 3 bases at J; junction bases unmatched: 3. Germline CDR1 PRHDT, CDR2 FYEKMQ (reference sequence). The length of the CDR3 is 15 residues. CDR3 in amino acids: CASSLAGRDTGELFF. The CDR3 region has the DNA TGTGCCAGCAGCTTGGCCGGGAGGGACACCGGGGAGCTGTTTTTT.

This clone showed up just once. This chain uses TRBV5-1 with TRBJ2-3; D is ambiguous. V was shortened by 4 bases and J by 4 bases, with 10 bases between the two germline ends. Germline lookup yields CDR1 SGHRS and CDR2 YFSETQ. The CDR3 runs 13 residues. The CDR3 spells CASSLQMADTQYF. The DNA of the CDR3 is TGCGCCAGCAGCCTACAAATGGCAGATACGCAGTATTTT.

This chain joins TRBV5-1 and TRBJ1-1; 8 bases agree with TRBD1. Germline V gene lookup returns CDR1 SGHRS and CDR2 YFSETQ. This CDR3 is 14 amino acids long. J gave up 4 bases and V 3 bases, and 5 bases lay outside the gene matches. CDR3 protein: CASSSDTGGTEAFF. CDR3 nucleotide sequence: TGCGCCAGCAGCTCCGACACAGGGGGCACTGAAGCTTTCTTT.

This clone was counted once. The chain links TRBV2 to TRBJ2-5; 9 bases match TRBD1. Trimming cost V 6 bases and J 2 bases; bases outside gene matches: 10. This CDR3 contains 16 residues. From germline, CDR1 is SNHLY and CDR2 FYNNEI. The CDR3 here is CASSGGTGNRQETQYF. CDR3 in DNA: TGTGCCAGCAGCGGGGGGACAGGGAACCGACAAGAGACCCAGTACTTC. Drawing the rest from reference TRBV2 and TRBJ2-5, the complete variable domain is EPEVTQTPSHQVTQMGQEVILRCVPISNHLYFYWYRQILGQKVEFLVSFYNNEISEKSEIFDDQFSVERPDGSNFTLKIRSTKLEDSAMYFCASSGGTGNRQETQYFGPGTRLLVL.

The gene calls are TRBV11-2 and TRBJ2-3, with a possible D match to TRBD2 (7 bases). V was cut by 0 bases and J by 5 bases, with 12 bases left in between. Germline CDR1 and CDR2: SGHAT and FQNNGV. The CDR3 spans 15 residues. The CDR3 protein is CASSLDRGRGDTQYF. CDR3 DNA: TGTGCCAGCAGCTTAGATAGGGGGAGGGGAGATACGCAGTATTTT.

The DNA of the CDR3 is TGCGCCAGCAGCTTGGATCTAGGGTTTAACTATGGCTACACCTTC. Amino acid sequence: CASSLDLGFNYGYTF. The J gene is TRBJ1-2, the V gene TRBV5-1; D remains ambiguous. Germline lookup yields CDR1 SGHRS and CDR2 YFSETQ. The CDR3 covers 15 residues. V was trimmed by 0 bases and J by 1 base, leaving 10 bases between them.

V usage is TRBV28 and J usage is TRBJ2-7; unclear D gene. The CDR3 runs to 12 residues. Trimming took off 2 bases at V and 4 bases at J, with 6 bases between the two ends. The germline V gene has CDR1 MDHEN and CDR2 SYDVKM. The CDR3 DNA follows: TGTGCCAGCAGTTTAGTTAGTTACGAGCAGTACTTC. Protein sequence: CASSLVSYEQYF.

J is TRBJ1-3 and V is TRBV5-4; tentatively, D is TRBD1 (6 bases). V lost 3 bases, J lost 2 bases, and 9 bases lay in between. From germline, CDR1 is SGHNT and CDR2 YYREEE (reference sequence). The CDR3 runs 14 residues. The CDR3 loop is CASSYGGTGNTIYF. In DNA, the CDR3 is TGTGCCAGCAGCTACGGGGGCACTGGAAACACCATATATTTT.